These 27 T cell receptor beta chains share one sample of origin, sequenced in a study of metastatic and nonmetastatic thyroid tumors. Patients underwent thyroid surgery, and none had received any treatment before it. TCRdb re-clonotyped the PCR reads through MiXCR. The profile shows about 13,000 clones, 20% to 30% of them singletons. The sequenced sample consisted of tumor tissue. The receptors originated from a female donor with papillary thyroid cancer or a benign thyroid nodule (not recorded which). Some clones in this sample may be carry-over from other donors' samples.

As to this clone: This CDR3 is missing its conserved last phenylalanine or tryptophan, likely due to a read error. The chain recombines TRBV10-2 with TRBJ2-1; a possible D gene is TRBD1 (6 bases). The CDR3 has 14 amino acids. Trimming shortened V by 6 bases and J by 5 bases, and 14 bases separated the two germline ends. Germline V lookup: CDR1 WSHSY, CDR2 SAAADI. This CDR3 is CASRPGERNNEQFS. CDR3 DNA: TGCGCCAGCAGGCCAGGGGAGAGGAACAATGAGCAGTTCTCT.

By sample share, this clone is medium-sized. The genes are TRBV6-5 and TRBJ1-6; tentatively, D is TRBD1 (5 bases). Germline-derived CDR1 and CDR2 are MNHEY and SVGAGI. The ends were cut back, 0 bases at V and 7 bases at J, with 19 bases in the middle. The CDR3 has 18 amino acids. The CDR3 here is CASSYSIRSGDRNSPLHF. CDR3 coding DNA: TGTGCCAGCAGTTACTCGATAAGGTCGGGGGATAGGAATTCACCCCTCCACTTT.

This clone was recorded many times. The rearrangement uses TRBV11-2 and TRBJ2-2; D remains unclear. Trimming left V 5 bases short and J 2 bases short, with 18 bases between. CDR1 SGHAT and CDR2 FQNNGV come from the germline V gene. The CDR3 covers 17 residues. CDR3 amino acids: CASSRFGGEGNTGELFF. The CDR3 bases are TGTGCCAGCAGCCGGTTCGGTGGCGAAGGCAACACCGGGGAGCTGTTTTTT.

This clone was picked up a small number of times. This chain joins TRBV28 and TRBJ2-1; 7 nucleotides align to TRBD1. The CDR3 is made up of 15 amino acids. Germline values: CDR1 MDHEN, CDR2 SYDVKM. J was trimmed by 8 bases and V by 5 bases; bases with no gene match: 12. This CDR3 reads CASSGTGTVGDEQFF. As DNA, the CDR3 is TGTGCCAGCAGTGGAACCGGGACAGTAGGCGATGAGCAGTTCTTC. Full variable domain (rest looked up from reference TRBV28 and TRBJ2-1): DVKVTQSSRYLVKRTGEKVFLECVQDMDHENMFWYRQDPGLGLRLIYFSYDVKMKEKGDIPEGYSVSREKKERFSLILESASTNQTSMYLCASSGTGTVGDEQFFGPGTRLTVL.

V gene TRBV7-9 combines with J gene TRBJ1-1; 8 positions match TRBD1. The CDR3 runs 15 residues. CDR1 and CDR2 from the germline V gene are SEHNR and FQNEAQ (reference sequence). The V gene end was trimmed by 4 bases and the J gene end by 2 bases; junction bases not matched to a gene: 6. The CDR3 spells CASSSGGTGNTEAFF. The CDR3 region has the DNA TGTGCCAGCAGCTCAGGGGGGACAGGCAACACTGAAGCTTTCTTT.

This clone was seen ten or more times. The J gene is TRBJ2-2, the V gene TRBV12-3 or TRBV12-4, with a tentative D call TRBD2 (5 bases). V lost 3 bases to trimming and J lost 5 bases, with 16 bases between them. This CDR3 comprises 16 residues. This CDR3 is CASSFYGVRMTGELFF. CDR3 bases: TGTGCCAGCAGTTTTTACGGGGTTCGTATGACCGGGGAGCTGTTTTTT.

The CDR3 nucleotides are TGTGCCAGCAGCCAGACAGGGGGATACACCGGGGAGCTGTTTTTT. This sequence encodes CASSQTGGYTGELFF. The chain combines TRBV7-3 with TRBJ2-2; the match to TRBD1 covers 9 bases. The V segment lost 5 bases and the J segment 3 bases; nucleotides outside the gene matches: 4. Germline V gene sequence: CDR1 SGHTA, CDR2 FQGTGA. The CDR3 has 15 amino acids.

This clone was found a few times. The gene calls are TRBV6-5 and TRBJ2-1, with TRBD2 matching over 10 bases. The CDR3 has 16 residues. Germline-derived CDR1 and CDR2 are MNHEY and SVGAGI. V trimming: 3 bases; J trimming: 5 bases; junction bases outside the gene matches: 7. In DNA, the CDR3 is TGTGCCAGCAGTTATATCGGACTAGCGGCTAACAATGAGCAGTTCTTC. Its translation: CASSYIGLAANNEQFF.

The chain's CDR3 is CASSSGVGTDTQYF. CDR3 coding DNA: TGTGCCAGCTCATCGGGGGTGGGCACAGATACGCAGTATTTT. The V and J genes are TRBV18 and TRBJ2-3; a weak D match, TRBD2 (6 bases). The CDR3 has 14 amino acids. The ends were cut back, 5 bases at V and 1 base at J, with 10 bases in the middle. CDR1 and CDR2 from the germline V gene are KGHSH and LQKENI.

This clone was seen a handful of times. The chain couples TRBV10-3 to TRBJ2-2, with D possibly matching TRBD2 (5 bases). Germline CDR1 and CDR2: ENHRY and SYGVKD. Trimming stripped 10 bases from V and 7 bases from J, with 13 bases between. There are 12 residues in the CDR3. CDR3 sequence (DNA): TGTGCCACCAGGACTTCAAGCGGGGAGCTGTTTTTT. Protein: CATRTSSGELFF.

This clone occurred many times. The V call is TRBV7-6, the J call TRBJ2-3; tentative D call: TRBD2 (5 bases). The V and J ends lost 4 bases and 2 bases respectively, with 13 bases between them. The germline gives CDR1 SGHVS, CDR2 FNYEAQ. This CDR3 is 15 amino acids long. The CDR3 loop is CASSSGYSITDTQYF. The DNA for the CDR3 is TGTGCCAGCAGCTCGGGATACTCGATCACAGATACGCAGTATTTT.

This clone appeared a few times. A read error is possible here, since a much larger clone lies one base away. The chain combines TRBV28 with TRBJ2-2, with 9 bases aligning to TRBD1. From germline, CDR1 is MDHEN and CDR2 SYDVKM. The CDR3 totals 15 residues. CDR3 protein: CASSPNRGRTGDLFF. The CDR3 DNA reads TGCGCCAGCAGTCCAAACAGGGGGCGCACCGGGGACCTGTTTTTT.

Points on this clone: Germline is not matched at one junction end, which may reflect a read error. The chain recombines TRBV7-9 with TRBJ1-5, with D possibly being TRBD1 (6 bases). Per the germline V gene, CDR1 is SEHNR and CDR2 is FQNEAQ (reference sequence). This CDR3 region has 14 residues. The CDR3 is CASSQYTGNKPQNF. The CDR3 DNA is TGTGCCAGCAGCCAATATACAGGGAACAAGCCCCAGAATTTT.

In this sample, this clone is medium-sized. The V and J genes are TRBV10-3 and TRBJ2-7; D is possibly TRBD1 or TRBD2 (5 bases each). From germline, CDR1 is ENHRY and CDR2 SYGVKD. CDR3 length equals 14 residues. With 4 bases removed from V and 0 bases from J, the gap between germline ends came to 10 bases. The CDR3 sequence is CAISGGQGSYEQYF. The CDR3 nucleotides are TGTGCCATCAGTGGCGGGCAGGGCTCCTACGAGCAGTACTTC.

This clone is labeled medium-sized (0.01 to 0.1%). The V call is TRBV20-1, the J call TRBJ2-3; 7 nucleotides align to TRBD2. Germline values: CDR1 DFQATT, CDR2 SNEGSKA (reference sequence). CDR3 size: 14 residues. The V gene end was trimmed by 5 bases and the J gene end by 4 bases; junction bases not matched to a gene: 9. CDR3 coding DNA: TGCAGTGCTCGGACTAGGGTCGGAGCAGATACGCAGTATTTT. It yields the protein CSARTRVGADTQYF.

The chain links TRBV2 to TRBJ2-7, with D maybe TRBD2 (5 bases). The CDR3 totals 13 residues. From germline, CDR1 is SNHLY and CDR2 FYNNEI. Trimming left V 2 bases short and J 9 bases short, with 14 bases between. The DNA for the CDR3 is TGTGCCAGCAGTGAAAATCTTCGAGGAGGGCAGTACTTC. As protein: CASSENLRGGQYF.

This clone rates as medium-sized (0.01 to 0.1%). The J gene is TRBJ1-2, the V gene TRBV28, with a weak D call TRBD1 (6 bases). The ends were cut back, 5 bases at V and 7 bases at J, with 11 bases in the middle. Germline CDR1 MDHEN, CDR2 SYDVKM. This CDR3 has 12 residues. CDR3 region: CASSLNRVGYTF. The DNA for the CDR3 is TGTGCCAGCAGTCTCAACAGGGTTGGCTACACCTTC.

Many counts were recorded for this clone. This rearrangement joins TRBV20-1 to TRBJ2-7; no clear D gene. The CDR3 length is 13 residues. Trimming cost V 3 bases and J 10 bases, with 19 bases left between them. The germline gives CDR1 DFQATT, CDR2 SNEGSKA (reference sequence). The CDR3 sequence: CSARLPLSTDQYF. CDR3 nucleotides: TGCAGTGCTAGGCTTCCCCTGTCTACGGATCAGTACTTC.

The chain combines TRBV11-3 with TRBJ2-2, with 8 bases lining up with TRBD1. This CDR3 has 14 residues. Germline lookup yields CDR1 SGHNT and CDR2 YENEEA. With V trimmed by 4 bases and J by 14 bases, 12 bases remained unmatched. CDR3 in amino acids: CASSSGQGGGDLFF. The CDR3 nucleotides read TGTGCCAGCAGCTCCGGACAGGGAGGCGGTGATCTGTTTTTT.

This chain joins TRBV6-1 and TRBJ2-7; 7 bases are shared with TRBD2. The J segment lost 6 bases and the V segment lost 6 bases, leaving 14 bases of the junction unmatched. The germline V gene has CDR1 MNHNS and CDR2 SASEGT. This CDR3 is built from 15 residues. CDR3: CASSRRREGIGEQYF. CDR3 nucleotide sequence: TGTGCCAGCAGCCGGAGGAGGGAGGGGATTGGCGAGCAGTACTTC.

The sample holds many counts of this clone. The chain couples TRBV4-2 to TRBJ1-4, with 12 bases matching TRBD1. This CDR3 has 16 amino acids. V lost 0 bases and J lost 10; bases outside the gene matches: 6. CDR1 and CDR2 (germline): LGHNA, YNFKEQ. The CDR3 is CASSQDKGTGGAKLFF. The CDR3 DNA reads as TGTGCCAGCAGCCAAGATAAGGGGACAGGGGGCGCAAAACTGTTTTTT.

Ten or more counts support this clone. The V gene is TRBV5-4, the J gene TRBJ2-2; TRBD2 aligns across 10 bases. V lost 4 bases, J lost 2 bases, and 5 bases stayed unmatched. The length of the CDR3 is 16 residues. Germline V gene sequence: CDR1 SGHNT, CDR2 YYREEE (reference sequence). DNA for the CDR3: TGTGCCAGCAGCACACCTAGCGGGAGAAACACCGGGGAGCTGTTTTTT. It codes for CASSTPSGRNTGELFF. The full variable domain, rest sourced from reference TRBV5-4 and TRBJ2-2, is ETGVTQSPTHLIKTRGQQVTLRCSSQSGHNTVSWYQQALGQGPQFIFQYYREEENGRGNFPPRFSGLQFPNYSSELNVNALELDDSALYLCASSTPSGRNTGELFFGEGSRLTVL.

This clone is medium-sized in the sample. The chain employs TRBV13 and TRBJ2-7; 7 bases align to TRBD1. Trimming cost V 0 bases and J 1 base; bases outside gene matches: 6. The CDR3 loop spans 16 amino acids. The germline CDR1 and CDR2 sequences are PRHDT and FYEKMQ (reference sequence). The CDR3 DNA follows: TGTGCCAGCAGCTTAGGGCGGACAGGTCAGTCCTACGAGCAGTACTTC. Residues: CASSLGRTGQSYEQYF.

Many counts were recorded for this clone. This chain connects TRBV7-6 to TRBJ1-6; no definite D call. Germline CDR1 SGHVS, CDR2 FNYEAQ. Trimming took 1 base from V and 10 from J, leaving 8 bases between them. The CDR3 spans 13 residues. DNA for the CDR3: TGTGCCAGCAGCTTAGATGGCGGGTCACCCCTCCACTTT. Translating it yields CASSLDGGSPLHF.

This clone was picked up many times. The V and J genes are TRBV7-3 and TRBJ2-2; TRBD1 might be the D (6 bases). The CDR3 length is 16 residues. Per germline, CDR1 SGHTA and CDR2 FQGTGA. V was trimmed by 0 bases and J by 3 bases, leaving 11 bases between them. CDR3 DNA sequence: TGTGCCAGCAGCTTAACGGCAGGGGCGGACACCGGGGAGCTGTTTTTT. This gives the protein CASSLTAGADTGELFF.

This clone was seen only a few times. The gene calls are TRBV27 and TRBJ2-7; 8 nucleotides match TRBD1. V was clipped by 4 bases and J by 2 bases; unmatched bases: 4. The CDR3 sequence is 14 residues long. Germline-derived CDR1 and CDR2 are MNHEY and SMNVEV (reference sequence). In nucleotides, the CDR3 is TGTGCCAGCAGTTACCGGACAGGGACCTACGAGCAGTACTTC. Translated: CASSYRTGTYEQYF.

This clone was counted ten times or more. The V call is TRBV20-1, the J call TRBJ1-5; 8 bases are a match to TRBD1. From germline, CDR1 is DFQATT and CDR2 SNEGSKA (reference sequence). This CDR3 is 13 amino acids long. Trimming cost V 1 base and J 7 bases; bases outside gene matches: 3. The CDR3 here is CSARGDRGQPQHF. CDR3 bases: TGCAGTGCTAGAGGAGACAGGGGCCAGCCCCAGCATTTT.